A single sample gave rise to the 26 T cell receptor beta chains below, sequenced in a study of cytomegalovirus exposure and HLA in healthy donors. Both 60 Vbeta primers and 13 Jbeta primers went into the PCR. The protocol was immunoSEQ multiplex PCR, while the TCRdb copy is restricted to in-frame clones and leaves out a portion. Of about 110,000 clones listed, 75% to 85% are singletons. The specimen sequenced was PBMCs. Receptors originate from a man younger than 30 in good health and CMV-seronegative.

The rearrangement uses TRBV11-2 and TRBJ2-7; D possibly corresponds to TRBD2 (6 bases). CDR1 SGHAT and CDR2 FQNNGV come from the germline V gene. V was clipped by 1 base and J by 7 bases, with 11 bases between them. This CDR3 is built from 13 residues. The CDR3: CASSLAGVGEQYF. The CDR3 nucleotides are TGTGCCAGCAGCTTAGCGGGAGTGGGGGAGCAGTACTTC.

CDR3 sequence (DNA): TGTGCCAGCAGCTTATCAGCGGGGCCCCGTTTAACGCAGTACTTC. Amino acid sequence: CASSLSAGPRLTQYF. This chain uses TRBV5-6 with TRBJ2-7, with 7 bases that match TRBD2. With V trimmed by 2 bases and J by 9 bases, 14 bases remained unmatched. The germline V gene encodes CDR1 SGHDT and CDR2 YYEEEE. The CDR3 consists of 15 residues.

The CDR3 region is CASSLGRGPGQRSYEQYF. In DNA, the CDR3 is TGTGCCAGCAGCTTAGGGAGGGGTCCGGGACAGAGATCCTACGAGCAGTACTTC. The chain carries TRBV7-2 and TRBJ2-7, with D tentatively TRBD1 (7 bases). The CDR3 has 18 amino acids. Germline CDR1 reads SGHTA; CDR2 reads FQGNSA. V dropped 1 base and J dropped 1 base, with 20 bases sitting between them.

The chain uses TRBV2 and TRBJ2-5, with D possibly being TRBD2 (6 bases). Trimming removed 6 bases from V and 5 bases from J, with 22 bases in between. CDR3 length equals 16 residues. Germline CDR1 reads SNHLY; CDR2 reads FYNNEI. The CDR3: CASRRLGTSGGETQYF. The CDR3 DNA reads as TGTGCCAGCAGACGCTTAGGGACTTCTGGTGGGGAGACCCAGTACTTC.

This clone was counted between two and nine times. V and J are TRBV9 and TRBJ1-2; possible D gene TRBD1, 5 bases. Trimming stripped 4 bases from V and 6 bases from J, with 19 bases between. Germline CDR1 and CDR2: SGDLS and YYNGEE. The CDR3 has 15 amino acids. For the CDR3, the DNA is TGTGCCAGCAGCTCAATCGGGGCGGGGCTCGATGGCTACACCTTC. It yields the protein CASSSIGAGLDGYTF.

In DNA, the CDR3 is TGTGCCAGCAGCTTCTCCGGCGTAGCGGGCTACGAGCAGTACTTC. Protein: CASSFSGVAGYEQYF. The chain uses TRBV28 and TRBJ2-7; TRBD2 aligns across 7 bases. The V gene's germline CDR1 is MDHEN and CDR2 SYDVKM. The CDR3 spans 15 residues. With 6 bases clipped from V and 3 bases from J, the junction kept 11 bases outside the gene matches.

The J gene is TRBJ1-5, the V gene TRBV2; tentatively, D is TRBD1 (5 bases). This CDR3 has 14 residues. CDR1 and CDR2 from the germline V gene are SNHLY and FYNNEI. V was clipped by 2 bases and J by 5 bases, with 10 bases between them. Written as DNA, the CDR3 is TGTGCCAGCAGTGAACGGCAGGGCTATCAGCCCCAGCATTTT. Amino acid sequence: CASSERQGYQPQHF.

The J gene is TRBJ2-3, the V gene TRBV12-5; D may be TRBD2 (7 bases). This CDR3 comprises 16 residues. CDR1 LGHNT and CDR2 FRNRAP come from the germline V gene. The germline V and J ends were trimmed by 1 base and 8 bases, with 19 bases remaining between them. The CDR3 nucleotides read TGTGCTAGTGGTTTGGGTAGGGGGGGGTTTGAGGGTACGCAGTATTTT. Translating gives CASGLGRGGFEGTQYF.

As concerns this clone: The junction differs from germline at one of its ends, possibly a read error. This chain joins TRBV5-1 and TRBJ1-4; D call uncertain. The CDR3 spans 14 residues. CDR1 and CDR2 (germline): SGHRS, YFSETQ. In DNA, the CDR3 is TGCGCCACCGGCATGGGTGGATCTAATGAAAAACTATTTTTT. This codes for CATGMGGSNEKLFF.

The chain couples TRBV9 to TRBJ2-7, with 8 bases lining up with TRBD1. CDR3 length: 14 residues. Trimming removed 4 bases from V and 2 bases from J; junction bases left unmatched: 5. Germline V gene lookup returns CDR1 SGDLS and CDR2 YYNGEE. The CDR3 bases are TGTGCCAGCAGCCATGGACAGGGACCCTACGAGCAGTACTTC. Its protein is CASSHGQGPYEQYF.

This CDR3 reads CATHRSDIDTEAFF. DNA of the CDR3: TGTGCCACCCACCGCTCAGATATCGACACTGAAGCTTTCTTT. The chain joins TRBV19 to TRBJ1-1; the D is unclear. Germline CDR1 and CDR2: LNHDA and SQIVND (reference sequence). The V and J ends lost 10 bases and 3 bases respectively, with 18 bases between them. The CDR3 loop spans 14 amino acids.

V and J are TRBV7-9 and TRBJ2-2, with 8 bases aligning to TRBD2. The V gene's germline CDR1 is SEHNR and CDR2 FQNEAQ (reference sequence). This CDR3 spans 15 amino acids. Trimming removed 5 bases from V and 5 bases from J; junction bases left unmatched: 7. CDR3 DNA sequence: TGTGCCAGCAGCAAAAGCGGGAGTCAAACCGGGGAGCTGTTTTTT. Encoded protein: CASSKSGSQTGELFF.

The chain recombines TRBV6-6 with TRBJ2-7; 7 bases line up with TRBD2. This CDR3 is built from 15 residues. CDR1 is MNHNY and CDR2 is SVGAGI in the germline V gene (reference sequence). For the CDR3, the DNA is TGTGATCGAGGAGGTCCCACTAGCGTACGCTACGAGCAGTACTTC. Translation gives CDRGGPTSVRYEQYF.

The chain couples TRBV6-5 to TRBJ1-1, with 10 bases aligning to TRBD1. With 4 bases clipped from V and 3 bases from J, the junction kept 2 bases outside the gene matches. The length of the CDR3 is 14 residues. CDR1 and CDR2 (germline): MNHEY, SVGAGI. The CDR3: CASSSGTGDTEAFF. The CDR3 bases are TGTGCCAGCAGTTCAGGGACAGGGGACACTGAAGCTTTCTTT.

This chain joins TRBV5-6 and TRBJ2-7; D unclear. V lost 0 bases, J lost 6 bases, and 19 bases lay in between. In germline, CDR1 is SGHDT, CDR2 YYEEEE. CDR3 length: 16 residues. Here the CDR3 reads CASSLVRLSSKFEQYF. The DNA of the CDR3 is TGTGCCAGCAGCTTGGTCAGGTTAAGTTCGAAGTTCGAGCAGTACTTC.

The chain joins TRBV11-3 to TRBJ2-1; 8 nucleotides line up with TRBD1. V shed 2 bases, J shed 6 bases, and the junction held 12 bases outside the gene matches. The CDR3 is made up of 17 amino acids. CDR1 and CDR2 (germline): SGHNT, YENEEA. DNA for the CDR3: TGTGCCAGCAGCTTACGGGCAGGGGGCGAAAGCCGCAATGAGCAGTTCTTC. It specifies CASSLRAGGESRNEQFF.

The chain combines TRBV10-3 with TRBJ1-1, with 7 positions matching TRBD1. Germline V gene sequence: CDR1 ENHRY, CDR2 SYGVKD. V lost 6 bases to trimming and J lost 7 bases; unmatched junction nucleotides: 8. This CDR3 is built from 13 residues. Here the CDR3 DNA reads TGTGCCATCAGCGGACAGGCCCCGGATGAAGCTTTCTTT. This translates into CAISGQAPDEAFF.

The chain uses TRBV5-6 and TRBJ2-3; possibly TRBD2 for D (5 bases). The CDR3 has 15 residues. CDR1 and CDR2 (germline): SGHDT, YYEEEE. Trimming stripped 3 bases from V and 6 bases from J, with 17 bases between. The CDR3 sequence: CASSSSRGSWDTQYF. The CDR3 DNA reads TGTGCCAGCAGCTCCTCCCGGGGTTCTTGGGATACGCAGTATTTT.

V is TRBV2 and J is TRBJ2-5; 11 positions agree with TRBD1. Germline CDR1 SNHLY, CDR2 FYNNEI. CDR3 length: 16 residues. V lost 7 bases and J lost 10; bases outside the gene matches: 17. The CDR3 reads CASTLGTGGVIWDQYF. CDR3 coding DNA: TGTGCCAGCACTCTCGGGACAGGGGGGGTAATATGGGACCAGTACTTC.

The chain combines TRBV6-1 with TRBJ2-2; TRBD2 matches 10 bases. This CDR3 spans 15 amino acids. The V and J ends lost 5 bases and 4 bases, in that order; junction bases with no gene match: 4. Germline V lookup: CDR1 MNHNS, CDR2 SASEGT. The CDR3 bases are TGTGCCAGCAGTTCTAGCGGGAGCCTCACCGGGGAGCTGTTTTTT. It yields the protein CASSSSGSLTGELFF.

CDR3: CASSRSTGAQYF. As DNA, the CDR3 is TGTGCCAGCAGCCGATCGACAGGGGCGCAGTATTTT. The rearrangement joins TRBV7-8 to TRBJ2-3; 8 bases are a match to TRBD1. J was trimmed by 10 bases and V by 5 bases; bases with no gene match: 5. The CDR3 has 12 residues. Looked up from germline, CDR1 is SGHVS and CDR2 is FQNEAQ.

CDR3 loop: CASSLAGGGRSSYEQYF. DNA for the CDR3: TGCGCCAGCAGCTTGGCCGGTGGTGGGAGGAGCTCCTACGAGCAGTACTTC. This chain uses TRBV5-1 with TRBJ2-7, with a possible D match to TRBD2 (6 bases). Per the germline V gene, CDR1 is SGHRS and CDR2 is YFSETQ. There are 17 residues in the CDR3. V lost 0 bases and J 0 bases, leaving 16 bases between the germline ends.

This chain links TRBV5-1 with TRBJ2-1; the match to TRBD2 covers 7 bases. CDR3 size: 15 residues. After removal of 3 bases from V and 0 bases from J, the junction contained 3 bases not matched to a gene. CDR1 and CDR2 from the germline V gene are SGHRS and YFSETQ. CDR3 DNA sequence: TGCGCCAGCAGCTCCATAGCGGGCTCCTACAATGAGCAGTTCTTC. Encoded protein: CASSSIAGSYNEQFF.

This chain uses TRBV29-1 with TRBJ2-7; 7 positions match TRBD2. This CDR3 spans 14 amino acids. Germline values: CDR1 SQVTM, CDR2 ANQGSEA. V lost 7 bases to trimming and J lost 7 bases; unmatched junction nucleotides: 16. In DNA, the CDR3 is TGCAGCGGGGGGGGGATTGCGGAGGGACTTGAGCAGTACTTC. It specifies CSGGGIAEGLEQYF.

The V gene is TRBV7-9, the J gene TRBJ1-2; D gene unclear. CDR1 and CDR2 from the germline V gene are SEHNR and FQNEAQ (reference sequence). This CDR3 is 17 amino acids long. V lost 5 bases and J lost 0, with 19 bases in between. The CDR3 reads CASSPWGLAGPNYGYTF. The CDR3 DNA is TGTGCCAGCAGCCCCTGGGGTCTGGCGGGTCCTAACTATGGCTACACCTTC.

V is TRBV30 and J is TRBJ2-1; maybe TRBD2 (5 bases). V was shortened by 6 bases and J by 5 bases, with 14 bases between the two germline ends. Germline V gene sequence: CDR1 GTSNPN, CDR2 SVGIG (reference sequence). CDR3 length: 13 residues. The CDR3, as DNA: TGTGCCTGTTCCCAAACAGCGGACAATGAGCAGTTCTTC. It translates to CACSQTADNEQFF. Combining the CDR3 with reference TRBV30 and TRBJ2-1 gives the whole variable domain SQTIHQWPATLVQPVGSPLSLECTVEGTSNPNLYWYRQAAGRGLQLLFYSVGIGQISSEVPQNLSASRPQDRQFILSSKKLLLSDSGFYLCACSQTADNEQFFGPGTRLTVL.